Each of the 5 T cell receptor beta chains below was sequenced from the same sample in a study of OX40 agonist ivuxolimab in advanced cancers. Profiled with immunoSEQ multiplex PCR; TCRdb holds only in-frame clones, not every one. The data contain approximately 60,000 clones, roughly 88% of them singletons. This material consisted of CD4+ or CD8+ T cells sorted from blood, taken in a trial of the OX40 agonist ivuxolimab. The source of these receptors is an adult with an advanced solid tumor such as melanoma, head and neck, liver or kidney cancer.

The rearrangement uses TRBV9 and TRBJ2-7; D call uncertain. The CDR3 extends over 14 amino acids. The germline V and J ends were trimmed by 0 bases and 1 base, with 8 bases remaining between them. Germline values: CDR1 SGDLS, CDR2 YYNGEE. For the CDR3, the DNA is TGTGCCAGCAGCGTAGGGCTGGGGTCCTACGAGCAGTACTTC. Protein sequence: CASSVGLGSYEQYF.

The chain's CDR3 is CASTTLEFYGYTF. The CDR3 DNA reads as TGTGCCAGCACCACCCTCGAGTTCTATGGCTACACCTTC. The chain has TRBV6-5 and TRBJ1-2, with D uncertain. V lost 7 bases to trimming and J lost 4 bases, with 13 bases between them. Germline V CDR1 and CDR2: MNHEY, SVGAGI. There are 13 residues in the CDR3.

The gene calls are TRBV5-1 and TRBJ2-5, with 9 bases aligning to TRBD1. J was trimmed by 5 bases and V by 3 bases; bases with no gene match: 14. Looked up from germline, CDR1 is SGHRS and CDR2 is YFSETQ. The CDR3 totals 17 residues. The CDR3 DNA follows: TGCGCCAGCAGCTACGAACCCGGGACAGGGACGTCGGAGACCCAGTACTTC. It encodes CASSYEPGTGTSETQYF.

V gene TRBV29-1 combines with J gene TRBJ2-3, with D perhaps TRBD1 (6 bases). This CDR3 region has 15 residues. Germline-derived CDR1 and CDR2 are SQVTM and ANQGSEA. Trimming left V 8 bases short and J 4 bases short, with 22 bases between. The CDR3 DNA reads as TGCAGCCATCTCGGGCAAAGGGGGTTTGCAGATACGCAGTATTTT. The encoded protein is CSHLGQRGFADTQYF.

This clone has just one count. This chain uses TRBV5-6 with TRBJ2-7; weak D call: TRBD2 (6 bases). In germline, CDR1 is SGHDT, CDR2 YYEEEE. The CDR3 has 13 residues. Trimming took off 4 bases at V and 0 bases at J, with 8 bases between the two ends. The CDR3 region is CASSGGDSYEQYV. CDR3 bases: TGTGCCAGCAGCGGAGGGGACTCCTACGAGCAGTACGTC.